This is a list of T cell receptor beta chains from one sample in a study of lymphopenia after photon versus proton radiotherapy. Measured with immunoSEQ multiplex PCR; TCRdb has only the in-frame clones, and not every one. The sample records tens of thousands of clones, over 80% being singletons. Sequencing was performed on peripheral blood, taken from a patient treated with proton-based radiotherapy. The origin of the receptors is a woman aged 70 to 79 with pancreatic cancer. CDR3s include the opening cysteine and the closing phenylalanine or tryptophan. The order of the fields is clone size, V gene, J gene, D gene, CDR3 protein, CDR3 DNA. D genes are given only for firm matches. The size of a clone is reported for some rows only, either as once, few or many, or as a class for expanded clones.

NA	TRBV4-1	TRBJ1-1	TRBD1	CASSQGTGAEAFF	TGCGCCAGCAGCCAAGGGACAGGGGCTGAAGCTTTCTTT
NA	TRBV9	TRBJ2-1	NA	CASSPSRGRIAPSYNKQFF	TGTGCCAGCAGCCCCTCCCGTGGTAGAATAGCACCTTCCTACAATAAGCAGTTCTTC
NA	TRBV28	TRBJ2-2	TRBD2	CASSLSRSGRVVGELFF	TGTGCCAGCAGTTTATCCCGTAGCGGGAGAGTCGTCGGGGAGCTGTTTTTT
NA	TRBV18	TRBJ1-1	TRBD1	CASTDRANTEAFF	TGTGCCAGCACCGACAGGGCTAACACTGAAGCTTTCTTT
NA	TRBV28	TRBJ1-2	TRBD1	CASSLGDRVWGGYTF	TGTGCCAGCAGCCTAGGGGACAGGGTGTGGGGTGGCTACACCTTC
NA	TRBV16	TRBJ1-1	NA	CASSRVNTEAFF	TGTGCCAGCAGCAGGGTGAACACTGAAGCTTTCTTT
NA	TRBV6-1	TRBJ1-2	NA	CASSEVGGDYGYTF	TGTGCCAGCAGTGAAGTGGGGGGAGACTATGGCTACACCTTC
NA	TRBV11-1	TRBJ2-2	TRBD1	CASSLARGRTGELFF	TGTGCCAGCAGCTTGGCCAGGGGGCGAACCGGGGAGCTGTTTTTT
NA	TRBV5-4	TRBJ2-7	NA	CASSPGTYNTGYEQYF	TGTGCCAGCAGCCCGGGGACCTACAACACCGGCTACGAGCAGTACTTC
once	TRBV5-1	TRBJ2-7	TRBD2	CASSLAGTSGRREQYF	TGCGCCAGCAGCTTGGCCGGGACTAGCGGGAGGCGTGAGCAGTACTTC
few	TRBV7-9	TRBJ2-5	NA	CASSQKGGQETQYF	TGTGCCAGCAGCCAAAAAGGGGGACAAGAGACCCAGTACTTC
once	TRBV7-3	TRBJ2-2	NA	CASSSNFGELFF	TGTGCCAGCAGCTCAAATTTCGGGGAGCTGTTTTTT
NA	TRBV5-8	TRBJ2-5	NA	CASSFSNQETQYF	TGTGCCAGCAGCTTTTCAAATCAAGAGACCCAGTACTTC
NA	TRBV5-6	TRBJ1-5	NA	CASSLGGQVYISNQPQHF	TGTGCCAGCAGCTTGGGGGGGCAGGTTTACATAAGCAATCAGCCCCAGCATTTT
NA	TRBV9	TRBJ1-4	NA	CASSVTGTNEKLFF	TGTGCCAGCAGCGTCACGGGAACTAATGAAAAACTGTTTTTT
NA	TRBV7-8	TRBJ2-1	TRBD2	CASSFEGGRAAYNEQFF	TGTGCCAGCAGCTTCGAAGGCGGGAGGGCCGCCTACAATGAGCAGTTCTTC
NA	TRBV4-2	TRBJ1-5	NA	CASSQGRGGEGPQHF	TGTGCCAGCAGCCAAGGTCGCGGAGGCGAGGGGCCCCAGCATTTT
NA	TRBV18	TRBJ2-7	NA	CASSLGSYEQYF	TGTGCCAGCTCACTAGGGTCCTACGAGCAGTACTTC
NA	TRBV7-2	TRBJ1-2	NA	CASSSPTEFYGYTF	TGTGCCAGCAGCTCACCGACAGAGTTCTATGGCTACACCTTC
NA	TRBV28	TRBJ1-4	NA	CASSPSQTGKLFF	TGTGCCAGCAGCCCCTCCCAAACAGGAAAACTGTTTTTT
NA	TRBV23-1	TRBJ2-3	TRBD2	CAIPIFRREGRGDTQYF	TGCGCCATACCAATCTTTCGGCGGGAGGGCCGGGGAGATACGCAGTATTTT
NA	TRBV7-9	TRBJ1-6	TRBD1	CASSPGDRNSPLHF	TGTGCCAGCAGCCCTGGGGACAGGAATTCACCCCTCCACTTT
NA	TRBV5-8	TRBJ2-3	TRBD2	CASRTRLAGGTDTQYF	TGTGCCAGCAGGACCCGACTAGCGGGGGGCACAGATACGCAGTATTTT
NA	TRBV15	TRBJ2-2	NA	CATSTRDSRTGELFF	TGTGCCACCAGCACCCGAGACAGTAGGACCGGGGAGCTGTTTTTT
NA	TRBV28	TRBJ2-4	NA	CASSLTGVGAKNIQYF	TGTGCCAGCAGTTTAACGGGGGTTGGGGCCAAAAACATTCAGTACTTC
NA	TRBV6-5	TRBJ2-7	TRBD2	CASRAGGSSYEQYF	TGTGCCAGCCGTGCGGGAGGAAGCTCCTACGAGCAGTACTTC
NA	TRBV29-1	TRBJ2-1	NA	CSAPGLHSYNEQFF	TGCAGCGCCCCCGGTCTCCATTCCTACAATGAGCAGTTCTTC
NA	TRBV2	TRBJ1-4	TRBD1	CASEGTANEKLFF	TGTGCCAGCGAGGGGACAGCGAATGAAAAACTGTTTTTT
NA	TRBV7-2	TRBJ2-1	NA	CASSLAGLEEQFF	TGTGCCAGCAGCTTAGCCGGGCTAGAGGAGCAGTTCTTC
NA	TRBV2	TRBJ2-5	TRBD2	CASTVAGVSETQYF	TGTGCCAGCACGGTCGCGGGAGTTTCAGAGACCCAGTACTTC
NA	TRBV30	TRBJ2-5	TRBD2	CACRFGGSGETQYF	TGTGCCTGTCGTTTCGGGGGGTCCGGAGAGACCCAGTACTTC
NA	TRBV4-2	TRBJ1-6	TRBD1	CASSQDMTGGNSPLHF	TGTGCCAGCAGCCAAGATATGACAGGGGGAAATTCACCCCTCCACTTT
NA	TRBV11-2	TRBJ1-6	NA	CASSLGPQENSPLHF	TGTGCCAGCAGCCTGGGACCTCAAGAGAATTCACCCCTCCACTTT
once	TRBV7-2	TRBJ1-5	NA	CASSLQSDQPQHF	TGTGCCAGCAGCTTACAAAGTGATCAGCCCCAGCATTTT
NA	TRBV7-2	TRBJ2-7	TRBD1	CASMSGQGANEQYF	TGTGCCAGCATGTCAGGACAGGGGGCTAACGAGCAGTACTTC
NA	TRBV7-2	TRBJ2-7	NA	CASSRGTHHEQYF	TGTGCCAGCAGCAGAGGGACTCACCACGAGCAGTACTTC
NA	TRBV5-6	TRBJ2-7	NA	CASSFYSYEQYF	TGTGCCAGCAGCTTTTATTCCTACGAGCAGTACTTC
once	TRBV5-4	TRBJ2-5	NA	CASSGTHQETQYF	TGTGCCAGCAGCGGGACACATCAAGAGACCCAGTACTTC
few	TRBV19	TRBJ2-7	NA	CASSRTFESSYEQYF	TGTGCCAGTAGTCGGACTTTCGAAAGCTCCTACGAGCAGTACTTC
NA	TRBV4-3	TRBJ2-2	TRBD2	CASSQDVGTSGTSTGELFF	TGCGCCAGCAGCCAAGACGTCGGGACTAGCGGGACCTCGACCGGGGAGCTGTTTTTT